One and the same sample provided the 5 T cell receptor beta chains below, sequenced in a study of blood T cell repertoires in COVID-19. Repertoires were generated with immunoSEQ multiplex PCR, while TCRdb's copy carries only in-frame clones and drops some. The data contain tens of thousands of clones, just over 90% of them singletons. The specimen sequenced was peripheral blood. The receptors come from a man between 65 and 85 years old with active COVID-19.

This chain joins TRBV9 and TRBJ2-6; D not resolved. This CDR3 is built from 18 residues. The V gene's germline CDR1 is SGDLS and CDR2 YYNGEE. V lost 0 bases, J lost 1 base, and 14 bases lay in between. The CDR3 bases are TGTGCCAGCAGCGTAGTGAGTCAGGTTGGGTCTGGGGCCAACGTCCTGACTTTC. It yields the protein CASSVVSQVGSGANVLTF. Full variable domain (rest looked up from reference TRBV9 and TRBJ2-6): DSGVTQTPKHLITATGQRVTLRCSPRSGDLSVYWYQQSLDQGLQFLIQYYNGEERAKGNILERFSAQQFPDLHSELNLSSLELGDSALYFCASSVVSQVGSGANVLTFGAGSRLTVL.

The chain uses TRBV18 and TRBJ1-5; D remains ambiguous. V was shortened by 1 base and J by 7 bases, with 8 bases between the two germline ends. The CDR3 runs 13 residues. CDR1 is KGHSH, CDR2 LQKENI, per germline. The CDR3 region has the DNA TGTGCCAGCTCACCACAGGAGAAGCAGCCCCAGCATTTT. Protein: CASSPQEKQPQHF.

The count of this clone is one. The chain employs TRBV7-9 and TRBJ2-2, with 7 bases aligning to TRBD2. CDR1 is SEHNR, CDR2 FQNEAQ, per germline (reference sequence). The CDR3 runs to 16 residues. The ends lost 3 bases at V and 3 bases at J; junction bases unmatched: 7. In DNA, the CDR3 is TGTGCCAGCAGCTTCAGTAGCGGGTTTTACACCGGGGAGCTGTTTTTT. It codes for CASSFSSGFYTGELFF.

CDR3 nucleotide sequence: TGTGCCAGCAGTTTAGGCCCCAGACAGTTCTTC. Translating it yields CASSLGPRQFF. V is TRBV12-3 or TRBV12-4 and J is TRBJ2-1; D call uncertain. The CDR3 totals 11 residues. The V gene lost 1 base and the J gene lost 13 bases, with 8 bases spanning the gap.

The rearrangement links TRBV4-2 to TRBJ2-7, with TRBD2 identical over 8 bases. The CDR3 spans 17 residues. With V trimmed by 0 bases and J by 4 bases, 11 bases remained unmatched. CDR1 and CDR2 (germline): LGHNA, YNFKEQ. The CDR3 DNA reads TGTGCCAGCAGCCAAGATACCCGGGAGGGCCGGGGGTACGAGCAGTACTTC. Protein: CASSQDTREGRGYEQYF.